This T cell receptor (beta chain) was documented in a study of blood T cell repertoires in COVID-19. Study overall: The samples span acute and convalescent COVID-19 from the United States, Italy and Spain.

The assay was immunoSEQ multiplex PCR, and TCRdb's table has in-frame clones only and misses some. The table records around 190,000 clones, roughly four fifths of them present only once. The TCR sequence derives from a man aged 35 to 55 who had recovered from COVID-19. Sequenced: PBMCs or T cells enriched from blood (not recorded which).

In DNA form, the CDR3 reads TGTGCCAGCAGCTTGGCAAATGAGCAGTTCTTC. Translated: CASSLANEQFF. The chain couples TRBV7-6 to TRBJ2-1; D gene ambiguous. CDR3 length equals 11 residues. The ends were cut back, 3 bases at V and 7 bases at J, with 4 bases in the middle. From germline, CDR1 is SGHVS and CDR2 FNYEAQ.